One sample yielded the 30 T cell receptor beta chains listed below, sequenced in a study of blood T cells in healthy people across ages. The use of a sample-barcoded 5' primer and a J-beta primer mix characterized a second PCR of about 6 to 12 cycles. TCRdb re-derived calls from the 5' RACE reads in MiXCR, one entry per CDR3 protein. The sample has roughly 650,000 distinct CDR3 sequences, 32% seen once. Material for sequencing was blood. These receptor sequences come from a woman of 80 years or more in good health.

The DNA of the CDR3 is TGTGCCAGCAGTTCCCCGGGAGTGGGAGCAGATACGCAGTATTTT. Protein product: CASSSPGVGADTQYF. The gene calls are TRBV12-3 or TRBV12-4 and TRBJ2-3, with a weak D call TRBD2 (6 bases). Trimming took off 4 bases at V and 4 bases at J, with 15 bases between the two ends. The CDR3 runs 15 residues.

This clonotype was picked up many times. The chain carries TRBV5-1 and TRBJ2-7; the match to TRBD1 covers 11 bases. V was clipped by 4 bases and J by 2 bases; unmatched bases: 5. CDR1 SGHRS and CDR2 YFSETQ come from the germline V gene. This CDR3 is 15 amino acids long. In nucleotides, the CDR3 is TGCGCCAGCAGCCACGGGACAGGGGGTACCTACGAGCAGTACTTC. This codes for CASSHGTGGTYEQYF. The whole variable domain, filled in from reference TRBV5-1 and TRBJ2-7, reads KAGVTQTPRYLIKTRGQQVTLSCSPISGHRSVSWYQQTPGQGLQFLFEYFSETQRNKGNFPGRFSGRQFSNSRSEMNVSTLELGDSALYLCASSHGTGGTYEQYFGPGTRLTVT.

This clonotype was found many times. The chain recombines TRBV27 with TRBJ1-2; D is uncertain. V was clipped by 1 base and J by 6 bases, with 15 bases between them. CDR3 length: 15 residues. Germline V gene sequence: CDR1 MNHEY, CDR2 SMNVEV (reference sequence). The CDR3 nucleotides are TGTGCCAGCAGTTTATTAGGCCCGGGTCGCCATGGCTACACCTTC. Its protein is CASSLLGPGRHGYTF.

This clonotype was counted many times. This sequence joins TRBV7-2 and TRBJ2-5, with D perhaps TRBD1 (5 bases). The germline CDR1 and CDR2 sequences are SGHTA and FQGNSA. Between the trimmed V and J ends, which lost 2 bases and 5 bases, there was a span of 15 bases. CDR3 length: 15 residues. CDR3 protein: CASSLQGVLGETQYF. The CDR3 bases are TGTGCCAGCAGCTTACAGGGCGTACTGGGGGAGACCCAGTACTTC.

This clonotype occurred many times. The CDR3 nucleotides read TGTGCCAGCAGCAAAGAACCCCCCCCGGGTAGATGTAGTACAGATACGCAGTATTTT. Translated: CASSKEPPPGRCSTDTQYF. The rearrangement links TRBV21-1 to TRBJ2-3; whether TRBD1, the table's D call, matches the DNA was not checked. TRBV21-1 is a documented pseudogene. The CDR3 is 19 residues long.

This clonotype was picked up many times. The chain is built from TRBV2 and TRBJ2-7; D unclear. CDR3 length: 12 amino acids. CDR1 and CDR2 from the germline V gene are SNHLY and FYNNEI. V was pared by 3 bases and J by 4 bases, with 7 bases between. The CDR3 here is CASSEKPYEQYF. The CDR3 coding sequence is TGTGCCAGCAGTGAGAAACCTTACGAGCAGTACTTC.

The V gene is TRBV12-3 or TRBV12-4, the J gene TRBJ2-7, with TRBD1 identical over 10 bases. The CDR3 covers 16 residues. Trimming at V came to 6 bases and at J to 1 base, leaving 9 bases not matched to a gene. The CDR3 region has the DNA TGTGCCAGCAGCCGTGGTTTGGGACAGGGGTCCTACGAGCAGTACTTC. Translated, it gives CASSRGLGQGSYEQYF.

The chain combines TRBV11-3 with TRBJ2-1, with D possibly being TRBD2 (6 bases). Trimming removed 1 base from V and 6 bases from J, with 10 bases in between. Germline V gene data show CDR1 as SGHNT and CDR2 as YENEEA. The CDR3 runs 14 residues. The CDR3 reads CASSLGSGSNEQFF. CDR3 bases: TGTGCCAGCAGCTTAGGATCCGGGAGCAATGAGCAGTTCTTC.

The chain joins TRBV5-8 to TRBJ1-3; tentatively, D is TRBD1 (5 bases). The CDR3 loop spans 13 amino acids. Per the germline V gene, CDR1 is SGHTS and CDR2 is YDEGEE. The V end lost 4 bases, the J end lost 7 bases, and 12 bases lay between the germline ends. The DNA for the CDR3 is TGTGCCAGCAGCGGAAACCGGGGGAACACCATATATTTT. Amino acids: CASSGNRGNTIYF.

In regard to this clonotype: A much larger clone differs by one base, so this may be a read error. The chain employs TRBV5-1 and TRBJ2-4, with a tentative D call TRBD1 (6 bases). The J call is doubtful: the DNA matches TRBJ2-7 better. The CDR3 has 14 residues. CDR1 is SGHRS and CDR2 is YFSETQ in the germline V gene. This CDR3 is CASSWDTCSYEQYF. CDR3 bases: TGCGCCAGCAGCTGGGACACTTGCTCCTACGAGCAGTACTTC.

This clonotype is a singleton in its sample. The chain couples TRBV28 to TRBJ2-2; 15 nucleotides match TRBD2. Germline-derived CDR1 and CDR2 are MDHEN and SYDVKM. The CDR3 has 17 residues. The V and J ends lost 3 bases and 5 bases, in that order; junction bases with no gene match: 4. The CDR3 DNA sequence: TGTGCCAGCAGTTTTTGGACTAGCGGGGGGGCTACCGGGGAGCTGTTTTTT. Translation gives CASSFWTSGGATGELFF.

The table lists this clonotype with many counts. The chain joins TRBV20-1 to TRBJ2-1; D gene uncertain. CDR1 DFQATT and CDR2 SNEGSKA come from the germline V gene (reference sequence). The CDR3 loop spans 12 amino acids. With 5 bases removed from V and 6 bases from J, the gap between germline ends came to 11 bases. CDR3 residues: CSAPRESNEQFF. The CDR3 DNA is TGCAGTGCTCCGAGAGAGAGCAATGAGCAGTTCTTC.

The genes are TRBV5-1 and TRBJ2-6, with D possibly matching TRBD1 (6 bases). The CDR3 is made up of 17 amino acids. Germline-derived CDR1 and CDR2 are SGHRS and YFSETQ. The germline V and J ends were trimmed by 4 bases and 4 bases, with 18 bases remaining between them. CDR3 DNA sequence: TGCGCCAGCAGCCCTCAGGACAGCGTGGGAGGGGCCAACGTCCTGACTTTC. This sequence encodes CASSPQDSVGGANVLTF.

This clonotype was observed a handful of times. A much larger clone sits a single nucleotide away, making a read error possible. The chain links TRBV7-2 to TRBJ2-7; D is possibly TRBD1 (7 bases). Trimming removed 1 base at V and 3 bases at J, with 16 bases between. CDR3 length: 16 amino acids. Germline V gene lookup returns CDR1 SGHTA and CDR2 FQGNSA. DNA of the CDR3: TGTGCCAGCAGCTTAGGGTTGACAGGGACTGTCTACGAGCAGTACTTC. This encodes CASSLGLTGTVYEQYF.

This clonotype was found many times. V and J are TRBV4-3 and TRBJ1-1; 9 bases are a match to TRBD1. The V and J ends lost 5 bases and 5 bases, in that order; junction bases with no gene match: 6. Germline V gives CDR1 LGHNA, CDR2 YSLEER. This CDR3 comprises 14 residues. The CDR3 region has the DNA TGCGCCAGCAGCGTAGAGACAGGGGGGACTGAAGCTTTCTTT. This sequence encodes CASSVETGGTEAFF.

For this clonotype: A clone one base away is much larger, so this may be a read error. This chain uses TRBV20-1 with TRBJ2-5; unclear D gene. V lost 5 bases to trimming and J lost 11 bases, with 18 bases between them. Germline values: CDR1 DFQATT, CDR2 SNEGSKA (reference sequence). The CDR3 runs to 12 residues. CDR3 sequence: CSAPDNFNEQYF. The CDR3 bases are TGCAGTGCTCCCGACAACTTCAATGAGCAGTACTTC.

This clonotype has at least ten counts. The chain carries TRBV9 and TRBJ1-2; no clear D. Germline V gene lookup returns CDR1 SGDLS and CDR2 YYNGEE. V lost 3 bases to trimming and J lost 8 bases, with 14 bases between them. The CDR3 spans 13 residues. As DNA, the CDR3 is TGTGCCAGCAGCGAGGTAGGACGGGCGGGCTACACCTTC. Amino acid sequence: CASSEVGRAGYTF.

This clonotype was seen ten or more times. The chain combines TRBV25-1 with TRBJ2-1, with TRBD2 matching 14 bases. CDR1 MGHDK and CDR2 SYGVNS come from the germline V gene. This CDR3 is built from 18 residues. Trimming took 3 bases from V and 5 from J; bases not matched to a gene: 9. DNA for the CDR3: TGTGCCAGCAGTGACGGGTGGACTAGCGGGGGGCAGGACAATGAGCAGTTCTTC. It translates to CASSDGWTSGGQDNEQFF.

Many counts were recorded for this clonotype. The CDR3 is CSASWTGGYNQPQHF. The CDR3 DNA is TGCAGTGCTAGTTGGACAGGGGGCTACAATCAGCCCCAGCATTTT. This chain connects TRBV20-1 to TRBJ1-5; 11 bases map to TRBD1. The CDR3 consists of 15 residues. The V gene end was trimmed by 3 bases and the J gene end by 3 bases; junction bases not matched to a gene: 4. Germline assignment: CDR1 DFQATT and CDR2 SNEGSKA (reference sequence).

This clonotype was observed at least ten times. The chain links TRBV3-1 to TRBJ2-3; 8 nucleotides match TRBD2. Trimming took 3 bases from V and 0 from J; bases not matched to a gene: 8. Germline V gene lookup returns CDR1 LGHDT and CDR2 YNNKEL (reference sequence). This CDR3 is built from 17 residues. The CDR3 is CASSQALAGLSTDTQYF. The CDR3, as DNA: TGTGCCAGCAGCCAGGCCCTAGCGGGTCTCAGCACAGATACGCAGTATTTT.

The J gene is TRBJ2-1, the V gene TRBV12-3 or TRBV12-4, with D unclear. V was clipped by 5 bases and J by 9 bases, with 20 bases between them. The CDR3 spans 15 residues. CDR3 residues: CASSAPGLAIGEQFF. The CDR3 DNA reads as TGTGCCAGCAGTGCCCCGGGTCTTGCGATTGGTGAGCAGTTCTTC.

This clonotype was counted many times. Mismatch with germline at one junction end may stem from a read error. The rearrangement joins TRBV5-1 to TRBJ1-5, with 7 bases lining up with TRBD1. Germline CDR1 reads SGHRS; CDR2 reads YFSETQ. The CDR3 covers 15 residues. The CDR3: CASSLGTVSNQPQHF. Written as DNA, the CDR3 is TGTGCCAGCAGCTTGGGGACAGTTAGCAATCAGCCCCAGCATTTT.

The chain has TRBV12-3 or TRBV12-4 and TRBJ2-7; the match to TRBD1 covers 7 bases. V was pared by 2 bases and J by 3 bases, with 7 bases of the junction left unmatched. This CDR3 comprises 15 residues. As DNA, the CDR3 is TGTGCCAGCAGTTTAAAAACAGGGGAAAGCTACGAGCAGTACTTC. Translation: CASSLKTGESYEQYF.

This clonotype was detected ten times or more. J is TRBJ1-2 and V is TRBV6-1; D unresolved. CDR1 MNHNS and CDR2 SASEGT come from the germline V gene. This CDR3 is built from 12 residues. V lost 4 bases, J lost 10 bases, and 13 bases lay in between. CDR3: CASSGPGRIYTF. The CDR3 nucleotides read TGTGCCAGCAGTGGCCCGGGGAGAATCTACACCTTC.

This clonotype was observed at least ten times. This chain connects TRBV6-8 to TRBJ1-2; the D is unclear. This CDR3 is built from 14 residues. Germline loops: CDR1 MNHGY, CDR2 SAAAGT. Trimming left V 3 bases short and J 0 bases short, with 8 bases between. The chain's CDR3 is CASSYGSTNYGYTF. CDR3 nucleotides: TGTGCCAGCAGTTATGGCAGTACTAACTATGGCTACACCTTC.

This chain uses TRBV30 with TRBJ1-2, with 7 bases lining up with TRBD1. The germline gives CDR1 GTSNPN, CDR2 SVGIG (reference sequence). The CDR3 spans 15 residues. V was clipped by 3 bases and J by 0 bases; unmatched bases: 7. In DNA form, the CDR3 reads TGTGCCTGGAGAGGGGGCACAAGATCTAACTATGGCTACACCTTC. Translated, it gives CAWRGGTRSNYGYTF. Full variable domain (remainder filled in from reference TRBV30 and TRBJ1-2): SQTIHQWPATLVQPVGSPLSLECTVEGTSNPNLYWYRQAAGRGLQLLFYSVGIGQISSEVPQNLSASRPQDRQFILSSKKLLLSDSGFYLCAWRGGTRSNYGYTFGSGTRLTVV.

This clonotype was detected many times. This sequence joins TRBV29-1 and TRBJ2-5, with TRBD1 as a possible D gene (7 bases). CDR3 size: 13 residues. From germline, CDR1 is SQVTM and CDR2 ANQGSEA. Between the trimmed V and J ends, which lost 7 bases and 5 bases, there was a span of 17 bases. Here the CDR3 DNA reads TGCAGCGCCGCCAGGGGGGCGGGGGAGACCCAGTACTTC. Translating gives CSAARGAGETQYF. The full variable domain, completed using reference TRBV29-1 and TRBJ2-5, is SAVISQKPSRDICQRGTSLTIQCQVDSQVTMMFWYRQQPGQSLTLIATANQGSEATYESGFVIDKFPISRPNLTFSTLTVSNMSPEDSSIYLCSAARGAGETQYFGPGTRLLVL.

The chain recombines TRBV5-1 with TRBJ2-5; D perhaps matches TRBD1 (5 bases). The germline V and J ends were trimmed by 4 bases and 11 bases, with 18 bases remaining between them. The CDR3 extends over 13 amino acids. The germline V gene encodes CDR1 SGHRS and CDR2 YFSETQ. CDR3 in DNA: TGCGCCAGCAGCCCCCCATTGGACAATGAGCAGTACTTC. This translates into CASSPPLDNEQYF.

The chain uses TRBV14 and TRBJ1-1; TRBD1 matches 8 bases. Germline trimming cut 4 bases from V and 2 bases from J; bases unmatched to any gene: 6. CDR1 and CDR2 from the germline V gene are SGHDN and FVKESK. The CDR3 has 15 residues. CDR3 in amino acids: CASSLRTGTNTEAFF. CDR3 DNA: TGTGCCAGCAGCCTCCGGACAGGGACTAACACTGAAGCTTTCTTT.

As to this clonotype: This may be a read error: a much more frequent sequence differs by one nucleotide. The chain employs TRBV24-1 and TRBJ1-5, with 8 positions matching TRBD1. This CDR3 comprises 12 residues. CDR1 KGHDR and CDR2 SFDVKD come from the germline V gene. CDR3 protein: CTTGTGDQPQHF. Written as DNA, the CDR3 is TGTACCACCGGGACAGGAGATCAGCCCCAGCATTTT.